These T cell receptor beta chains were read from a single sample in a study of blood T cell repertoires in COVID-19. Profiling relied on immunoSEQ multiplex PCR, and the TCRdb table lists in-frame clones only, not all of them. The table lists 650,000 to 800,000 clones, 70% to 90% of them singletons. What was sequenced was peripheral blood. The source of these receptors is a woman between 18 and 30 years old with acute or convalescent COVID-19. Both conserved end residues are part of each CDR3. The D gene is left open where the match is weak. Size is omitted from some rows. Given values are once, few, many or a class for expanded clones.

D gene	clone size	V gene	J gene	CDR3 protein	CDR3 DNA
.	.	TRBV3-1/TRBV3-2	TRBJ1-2	CASTPGAGGYGYTF	TGTGCCAGCACCCCAGGGGCGGGGGGCTATGGCTACACCTTC
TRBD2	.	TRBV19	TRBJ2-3	CASRRTSGATDTQYF	TGTGCCAGTAGGAGGACTAGCGGGGCCACAGATACGCAGTATTTT
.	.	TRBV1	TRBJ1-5	CTSSPGARPGNQPQHF	TGCACCAGCAGCCCCGGAGCCCGTCCGGGCAATCAGCCCCAGCATTTT
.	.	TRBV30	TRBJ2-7	CATSRGVYEQYF	TGTGCCACCTCTCGGGGAGTTTACGAGCAGTACTTC
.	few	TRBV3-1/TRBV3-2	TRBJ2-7	CASSQGGARQSSYEQYF	TGTGCCAGCAGCCAAGGCGGGGCTCGACAAAGCTCCTACGAGCAGTACTTC
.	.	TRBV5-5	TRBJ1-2	CASSLGSVYYCNYGYTF	TGTGCCAGCAGCTTGGGCAGCGTCTACTACTGTAACTATGGCTACACCTTC
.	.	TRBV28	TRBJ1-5	CASSLGTTLKPQHF	TGTGCCAGCAGTTTAGGGACAACCCTAAAACCCCAGCATTTT
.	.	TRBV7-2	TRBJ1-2	CASSLEWVGALYGYTF	TGTGCCAGCAGCTTAGAGTGGGTGGGGGCTCTCTATGGCTACACCTTC
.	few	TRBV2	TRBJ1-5	CASSGTLAGSFRPQHF	TGTGCCAGCAGTGGCACCCTCGCGGGGTCTTTCAGGCCCCAGCATTTT
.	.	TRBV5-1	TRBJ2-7	CASSGGTAYEQYF	TGCGCCAGCAGTGGCGGCACCGCCTACGAGCAGTACTTC
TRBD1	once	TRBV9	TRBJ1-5	CASSRDRADGNSNQPQHF	TGTGCCAGCAGCCGGGACAGGGCTGATGGAAATAGCAATCAGCCCCAGCATTTT
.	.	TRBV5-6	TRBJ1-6	CASSPRGGATLHF	TGTGCCAGCAGCCCTCGGGGGGGGGCGACCCTCCACTTT
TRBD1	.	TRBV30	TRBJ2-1	CAGSQGQPRKFF	TGTGCCGGGAGCCAGGGACAGCCAAGGAAGTTCTTC
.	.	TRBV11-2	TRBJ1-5	CASSLDPGQPQHF	TGTGCCAGCAGCTTAGATCCCGGTCAGCCCCAGCATTTT
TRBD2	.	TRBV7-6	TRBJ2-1	CASSLWTSGGFNEQFF	TGTGCCAGCAGCCTCTGGACTAGCGGGGGGTTTAATGAGCAGTTCTTC
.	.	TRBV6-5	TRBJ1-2	CASSRRGGYGYTF	TGTGCCAGCAGTCGGAGGGGAGGGTATGGCTACACCTTC
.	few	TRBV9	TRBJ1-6	CASSAGGAGAMLF	TGTGCCAGCAGCGCCGGGGGGGCAGGGGCGATGCTCTTT
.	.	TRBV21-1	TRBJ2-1	CASSKVRGTSGFPSSYNEQFF	TGTGCCAGCAGCAAAGTACGAGGGACTAGCGGGTTCCCCAGCTCCTACAATGAGCAGTTCTTC
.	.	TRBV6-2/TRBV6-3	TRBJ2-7	CASSNPGSYEQYF	TGTGCCAGCAGCAATCCAGGTTCCTACGAGCAGTACTTC
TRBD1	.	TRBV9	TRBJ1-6	CASSVARDSILSPLHF	TGTGCCAGCAGCGTGGCTCGGGACAGTATTCTCTCACCCCTCCACTTT
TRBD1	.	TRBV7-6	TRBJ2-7	CASSPLQGVYEQYF	TGTGCCAGCAGCCCTCTCCAGGGGGTCTACGAGCAGTACTTC
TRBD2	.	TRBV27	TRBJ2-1	CASSLSGGGHNEQFF	TGTGCCAGCAGTCTTAGCGGGGGGGGCCACAATGAGCAGTTCTTC
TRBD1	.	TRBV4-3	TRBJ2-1	CASSQEDRGNLPYNEQFF	TGCGCCAGCAGCCAGGAGGACAGGGGGAATCTTCCCTACAATGAGCAGTTCTTC
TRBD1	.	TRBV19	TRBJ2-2	CASSNWDRGAGELFF	TGTGCCAGTAGTAATTGGGACAGGGGGGCCGGGGAGCTGTTTTTT
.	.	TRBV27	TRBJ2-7	CASSALGGTREQYF	TGTGCCAGCAGTGCGCTCGGGGGAACGAGGGAGCAGTACTTC
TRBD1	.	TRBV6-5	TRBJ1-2	CASRVGTGISYGYTF	TGTGCCAGCAGGGTCGGGACAGGAATTTCCTATGGCTACACCTTC
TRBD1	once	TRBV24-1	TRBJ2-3	CATSAGDRSSTDTQYF	TGTGCCACCAGTGCCGGGGACAGGAGTAGCACAGATACGCAGTATTTT
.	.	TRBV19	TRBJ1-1	CASSIEGMKAFF	TGTGCCAGTAGTATAGAGGGCATGAAAGCTTTCTTT
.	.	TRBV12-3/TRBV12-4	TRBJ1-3	CAIAAAPGNTIYF	TGTGCCATCGCGGCAGCCCCTGGAAACACCATATATTTT
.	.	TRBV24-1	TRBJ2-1	CATGVGDLSYNEQFF	TGTGCCACCGGGGTGGGAGACCTCTCCTACAATGAGCAGTTCTTC
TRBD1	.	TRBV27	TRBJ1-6	CASRPGQGNSPLHF	TGTGCCAGCAGGCCAGGACAGGGTAATTCACCCCTCCACTTT
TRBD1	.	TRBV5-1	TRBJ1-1	CASSLRDRNTEAFF	TGCGCCAGCAGCTTGAGGGACAGGAACACTGAAGCTTTCTTT
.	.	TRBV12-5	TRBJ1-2	CASTPTGGVYGYTF	TGTGCTAGTACCCCCACTGGGGGCGTCTATGGCTACACCTTC
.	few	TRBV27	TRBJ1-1	CASSPQVMNTEAFF	TGTGCCAGCAGTCCTCAGGTCATGAACACTGAAGCTTTCTTT
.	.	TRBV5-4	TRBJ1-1	CASSLGGLGQLNTEAFF	TGTGCCAGCAGCTTGGGGGGCCTCGGGCAGCTGAACACTGAAGCTTTCTTT
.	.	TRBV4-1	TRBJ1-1	CASSQALTDSFEAFF	TGCGCCAGCAGCCAAGCTTTGACAGATTCTTTTGAAGCTTTCTTT
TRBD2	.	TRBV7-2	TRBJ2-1	CASSPVTSGNEQFF	TGTGCCAGCAGCCCCGTGACTAGCGGTAATGAGCAGTTCTTC
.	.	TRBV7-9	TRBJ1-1	CASSLGSDLADTEAFF	TGTGCCAGCAGCTTAGGATCGGACTTAGCGGACACTGAAGCTTTCTTT
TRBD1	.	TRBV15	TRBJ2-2	CATVDRGFGGELFF	TGTGCCACCGTCGACAGGGGTTTCGGCGGGGAGCTGTTTTTT
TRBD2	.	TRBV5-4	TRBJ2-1	CASSFLGSGGNYNEQFF	TGTGCCAGCAGCTTCCTTGGCAGCGGGGGGAACTACAATGAGCAGTTCTTC
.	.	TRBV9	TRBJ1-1	CASSVGGVPGDTEAFF	TGTGCCAGCAGCGTAGGAGGAGTCCCCGGGGACACTGAAGCTTTCTTT
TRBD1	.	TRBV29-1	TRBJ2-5	CSVARGQETQYF	TGCAGCGTTGCCAGGGGGCAAGAGACCCAGTACTTC
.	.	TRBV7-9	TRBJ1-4	CASSFDRLNEKLFF	TGTGCCAGCAGCTTTGACAGACTTAATGAAAAACTGTTTTTT